The 10 T cell receptor beta chains presented below share a single source sample, sequenced in a study of blood T cell repertoires in COVID-19. Assay: immunoSEQ multiplex PCR; the TCRdb copy retains only in-frame clones and omits some. This table holds 70,000 to 85,000 clones, more than 75% found once. What was sequenced was peripheral blood. The receptor set was obtained from a human donor in a cohort sampled during active COVID-19.

The chain recombines TRBV7-2 with TRBJ2-3; 11 bases line up with TRBD2. Germline assignment: CDR1 SGHTA and CDR2 FQGNSA. The V and J ends lost 2 bases and 2 bases, in that order; junction bases with no gene match: 9. The CDR3 covers 18 residues. The CDR3 here is CASSLSRTSGGFTDTQYF. CDR3 in DNA: TGTGCCAGCAGCTTAAGTAGAACTAGCGGGGGATTCACAGATACGCAGTATTTT.

The chain couples TRBV7-2 to TRBJ1-2; possible D gene TRBD1, 5 bases. Germline values: CDR1 SGHTA, CDR2 FQGNSA. The CDR3 contains 14 residues. V gave up 1 base and J gave up 8 bases, with 14 bases separating them. DNA of the CDR3: TGTGCCAGCAGCTTAGGAGGGGTCGGGGGAGGCTACACCTTC. It encodes CASSLGGVGGGYTF.

The rearrangement links TRBV6-5 to TRBJ2-7, with D maybe TRBD1 (5 bases). The V gene lost 5 bases and the J gene lost 1 base, with 12 bases spanning the gap. The CDR3 is 14 residues long. Germline V gives CDR1 MNHEY, CDR2 SVGAGI. CDR3 in amino acids: CASSPTRASYEQYF. The CDR3 bases are TGTGCCAGCAGTCCTACCAGGGCTTCCTACGAGCAGTACTTC.

The rearrangement links TRBV6-2 or TRBV6-3 to TRBJ2-7, with 10 bases identical to TRBD2. J gave up 0 bases and V 4 bases, and 3 bases lay outside the gene matches. Germline assignment: CDR1 MNHEY and CDR2 SVGEGT. CDR3 size: 15 residues. Here the CDR3 reads CASSFGLADSYEQYF. The DNA for the CDR3 is TGTGCCAGCAGTTTCGGACTAGCGGACTCCTACGAGCAGTACTTC.

This rearrangement joins TRBV19 to TRBJ2-7; 10 bases map to TRBD1. Trimming took 3 bases from V and 3 from J; bases not matched to a gene: 8. The germline gives CDR1 LNHDA, CDR2 SQIVND (reference sequence). This CDR3 has 16 amino acids. CDR3 sequence: CASSIPRTGGGYEQYF. For the CDR3, the DNA is TGTGCCAGTAGTATCCCTCGGACAGGGGGGGGCTACGAGCAGTACTTC.

The chain couples TRBV30 to TRBJ2-5; 7 bases align to TRBD1. The V segment lost 4 bases and the J segment 0 bases; nucleotides outside the gene matches: 2. There are 13 residues in the CDR3. Germline V lookup: CDR1 GTSNPN, CDR2 SVGIG (reference sequence). DNA of the CDR3: TGTGCCTGGACAGGGGGATACCAAGAGACCCAGTACTTC. Translated: CAWTGGYQETQYF.

V and J are TRBV2 and TRBJ2-1, with 8 positions matching TRBD2. Germline CDR1 SNHLY, CDR2 FYNNEI. Trimming at V came to 7 bases and at J to 4 bases, leaving 3 bases not matched to a gene. This CDR3 is 13 amino acids long. CDR3 DNA: TGTGCCAGCACTAGCGGGCTTTACAATGAGCAGTTCTTC. It is translated as CASTSGLYNEQFF.

The rearrangement uses TRBV6-5 and TRBJ1-2; tentative D call: TRBD1 (5 bases). Trimming stripped 6 bases from V and 4 bases from J, with 12 bases between. The germline CDR1 and CDR2 sequences are MNHEY and SVGAGI. CDR3 length equals 13 residues. This CDR3 is CASRPRGSYGYTF. The CDR3 DNA is TGTGCCAGCAGACCCCGGGGGAGCTATGGCTACACCTTC.

The chain has TRBV28 and TRBJ1-2; no firm D call. This CDR3 has 14 residues. The germline V and J ends were trimmed by 4 bases and 2 bases, with 11 bases remaining between them. The V gene's germline CDR1 is MDHEN and CDR2 SYDVKM. CDR3 nucleotides: TGTGCCAGCAGTTCTTCACCCCTAAACTATGGCTACACCTTC. The encoded protein is CASSSSPLNYGYTF.

The CDR3 region is CASSPTGNYGYTF. CDR3 bases: TGTGCCAGCAGTCCCACAGGGAACTATGGCTACACCTTC. The chain employs TRBV27 and TRBJ1-2; perhaps TRBD1 as D (6 bases). Trimming removed 5 bases at V and 2 bases at J, with 9 bases between. Germline CDR1 and CDR2: MNHEY and SMNVEV (reference sequence). The CDR3 is 13 residues long.